Listed below are T cell receptor beta chains from one sample, sequenced in a study of blood T cell repertoires in COVID-19. The protocol was immunoSEQ multiplex PCR, while the TCRdb copy is restricted to in-frame clones and leaves out a portion. The repertoire holds some 270,000 clones, with about 89% as singletons. The source material was peripheral blood. These receptors were obtained from a man in his forties with active or convalescent COVID-19. Each CDR3 is given with its conserved first and last residue. A D gene is named only where the DNA matches it firmly. Clone sizes are given selectively: once, few, many, or a class where the clone is expanded.

v_gene: TRBV19; d_gene: .; abundance: .; j_gene: TRBJ2-5; CDR3aa: CASSIYNGETQYF; CDR3nt: TGTGCCAGTAGTATTTATAACGGGGAGACCCAGTACTTC
v_gene: TRBV2; d_gene: .; abundance: .; j_gene: TRBJ2-2; CDR3aa: CASSEGFYSGELFF; CDR3nt: TGTGCCAGCAGTGAAGGCTTCTATTCGGGGGAGCTGTTTTTT
v_gene: TRBV28; d_gene: TRBD1; abundance: .; j_gene: TRBJ1-5; CDR3aa: CATRGQGNQPQHF; CDR3nt: TGTGCTACTCGGGGACAGGGAAATCAGCCCCAGCATTTT
v_gene: TRBV3-1/TRBV3-2; d_gene: .; abundance: .; j_gene: TRBJ2-1; CDR3aa: CASSQETSGNYEQFF; CDR3nt: TGTGCCAGCAGCCAGGAAACCTCAGGGAACTACGAGCAGTTCTTC
v_gene: TRBV28; d_gene: .; abundance: .; j_gene: TRBJ2-1; CDR3aa: CASKVRGTYNEQFF; CDR3nt: TGTGCCAGCAAAGTTCGGGGGACCTACAATGAGCAGTTCTTC
v_gene: TRBV12-3/TRBV12-4; d_gene: .; abundance: .; j_gene: TRBJ1-1; CDR3aa: CASSLSGAAQAFF; CDR3nt: TGTGCCAGCAGTTTGAGTGGGGCGGCTCAAGCTTTCTTT
v_gene: TRBV20-1; d_gene: .; abundance: .; j_gene: TRBJ1-2; CDR3aa: CSAQGDYGYTF; CDR3nt: TGCAGTGCACAGGGAGACTATGGCTACACCTTC
v_gene: TRBV6-5; d_gene: .; abundance: .; j_gene: TRBJ2-2; CDR3aa: CASSPGRRIGELFF; CDR3nt: TGTGCCAGCAGTCCGGGAAGGAGGATCGGGGAGCTGTTTTTT
v_gene: TRBV5-1; d_gene: .; abundance: once; j_gene: TRBJ2-2; CDR3aa: CASSLAQDGELFF; CDR3nt: TGCGCCAGCAGCTTGGCCCAGGACGGGGAGCTGTTTTTT
v_gene: TRBV6-2/TRBV6-3; d_gene: .; abundance: .; j_gene: TRBJ2-2; CDR3aa: CASSPTVANTGELFF; CDR3nt: TGTGCCAGCAGCCCCACTGTTGCGAACACCGGGGAGCTGTTTTTT
v_gene: TRBV25-1; d_gene: .; abundance: .; j_gene: TRBJ1-1; CDR3aa: CASTPWSDTEAFF; CDR3nt: TGTGCCAGCACCCCCTGGAGCGACACTGAAGCTTTCTTT
v_gene: TRBV5-5; d_gene: .; abundance: .; j_gene: TRBJ2-7; CDR3aa: CASSLAGGLSYEQYF; CDR3nt: TGTGCCAGCAGCCTTGCGGGCGGACTGTCCTACGAGCAGTACTTC
v_gene: TRBV5-6; d_gene: TRBD1; abundance: few; j_gene: TRBJ1-5; CDR3aa: CASSSDRGRSNQPQHF; CDR3nt: TGTGCCAGCAGCTCCGACAGGGGTAGGAGCAATCAGCCCCAGCATTTT
v_gene: TRBV4-1; d_gene: TRBD1; abundance: .; j_gene: TRBJ1-5; CDR3aa: CASSQIAGGADQPQHF; CDR3nt: TGCGCCAGCAGCCAAATAGCAGGGGGCGCGGATCAGCCCCAGCATTTT
v_gene: TRBV6-6; d_gene: .; abundance: .; j_gene: TRBJ2-7; CDR3aa: CASSYSGIDEQYF; CDR3nt: TGTGCCAGCAGTTATTCAGGGATAGACGAGCAGTACTTC
v_gene: TRBV9; d_gene: TRBD1; abundance: .; j_gene: TRBJ1-1; CDR3aa: CASSQGQVGTEAFF; CDR3nt: TGTGCCAGCAGCCAGGGACAGGTGGGCACTGAAGCTTTCTTT
v_gene: TRBV4-1; d_gene: .; abundance: .; j_gene: TRBJ1-2; CDR3aa: CASSQDSGYGYTF; CDR3nt: TGCGCCAGCAGCCAAGATTCCGGGTATGGCTACACCTTC
v_gene: TRBV28; d_gene: .; abundance: .; j_gene: TRBJ1-1; CDR3aa: CASSLPAAREAFF; CDR3nt: TGTGCCAGCAGTCTCCCAGCGGCCAGAGAAGCTTTCTTT
v_gene: TRBV6-4; d_gene: .; abundance: .; j_gene: TRBJ1-2; CDR3aa: CASSEDSSVDGYTF; CDR3nt: TGTGCCAGCAGTGAGGACAGTTCCGTTGATGGCTACACCTTC
v_gene: TRBV14; d_gene: .; abundance: few; j_gene: TRBJ1-6; CDR3aa: CASSPGQYNSPLHF; CDR3nt: TGTGCCAGCAGCCCAGGACAATATAATTCACCCCTCCACTTT
v_gene: TRBV10-1; d_gene: TRBD2; abundance: few; j_gene: TRBJ2-2; CDR3aa: CASSELAGTDTGELFF; CDR3nt: TGCGCCAGCAGTGAGCTAGCGGGAACGGACACCGGGGAGCTGTTTTTT
v_gene: TRBV20-1; d_gene: .; abundance: .; j_gene: TRBJ1-5; CDR3aa: CSASTGNQPQHF; CDR3nt: TGCAGTGCTAGTACCGGGAATCAGCCCCAGCATTTT
v_gene: TRBV6-6; d_gene: TRBD2; abundance: once; j_gene: TRBJ2-5; CDR3aa: CASSSLMGLQQETQYF; CDR3nt: TGTGCCAGCAGTTCACTTATGGGACTACAACAAGAGACCCAGTACTTC
v_gene: TRBV5-8; d_gene: TRBD2; abundance: .; j_gene: TRBJ2-1; CDR3aa: CASSPGTSSYNEQFF; CDR3nt: TGTGCCAGCAGTCCGGGGACTAGCTCCTACAATGAGCAGTTCTTC
v_gene: TRBV3-1/TRBV3-2; d_gene: TRBD1; abundance: .; j_gene: TRBJ1-2; CDR3aa: CASSQPGTGNYGYTF; CDR3nt: TGTGCCAGCAGCCAACCCGGGACAGGAAACTATGGCTACACCTTC
v_gene: TRBV7-7; d_gene: TRBD1; abundance: .; j_gene: TRBJ2-1; CDR3aa: CASSPEPGQGANEQFF; CDR3nt: TGTGCCAGCAGCCCGGAGCCGGGACAGGGGGCGAATGAGCAGTTCTTC
v_gene: TRBV2; d_gene: TRBD1; abundance: .; j_gene: TRBJ1-6; CDR3aa: CARQGADNSPLHF; CDR3nt: TGTGCCAGACAGGGGGCGGATAATTCACCCCTCCACTTT
v_gene: TRBV6-6; d_gene: .; abundance: .; j_gene: TRBJ1-5; CDR3aa: CASSYSAGEVSRPQHF; CDR3nt: TGTGCCAGCAGTTACTCAGCCGGGGAAGTTTCGAGGCCCCAGCATTTT